The entry that follows covers one T cell receptor (beta chain) sequence. The data were taken from a study of control samples from healthy donors and cancer patients. Using immunoSEQ multiplex PCR, the repertoire was profiled, and TCRdb retains in-frame clones only, with some absent. The repertoire consists of 99,000 or so clones, with roughly four fifths occurring once and the leading ten covering approximately 2%. Material: blood. The clonotype was recovered from a man aged 55 to 70 in good health.

DNA for the CDR3: TGTGCCAGCCACGGAGGAGGGGTCGTTTCGAGCGGCTACACCTTC. This encodes CASHGGGVVSSGYTF. The genes are TRBV6-5 and TRBJ1-2; the D gene is possibly TRBD1 (5 bases). The CDR3 runs 15 residues. In germline, CDR1 is MNHEY, CDR2 SVGAGI. Trimming shortened V by 8 bases and J by 8 bases, and 24 bases separated the two germline ends.